This TCR beta chain was obtained from a study of shared clonotypes between healthy human individuals. Study in general: Each donor contributed plates that comprised three CD4 naive, three CD4 memory, two CD8 naive and one CD8 memory. General study points: Non-shared clonotypes had lower generation probabilities than clonotypes shared by all four sorted-subset donors.

Clones were sequenced by immunoSEQ multiplex PCR, and TCRdb holds only the in-frame ones, with some missing. The repertoire holds 2,500,000 or so clones, with 93% as singletons. The junction had 9 bases not matched to a gene; V was cut back by 3 bases and J by 5 bases. The CDR3 loop spans 15 amino acids. Germline-derived CDR1 and CDR2 are SGDLS and YYNGEE. Comment on this clone: The antigen is unknown.

The donors, healthy adults who were HIV-negative, had experienced no recent acute infections or vaccinations. Caucasian adults living in Nashville, Tennessee, provided all samples. The TCR sequence derives from a man younger than 30 in good health. Some clones in this sample may be carry-over from other donors' samples. The sequenced material came from naive CD4+ T cells from PBMCs. Documented subset: CD45RA+ positively selected. The chain combines TRBV9 with TRBJ2-5, with 8 bases matching TRBD1. The CDR3 loop is CASSGQGTPGETQYF. The CDR3 bases are TGTGCCAGCAGCGGACAGGGGACCCCGGGGGAGACCCAGTACTTC.